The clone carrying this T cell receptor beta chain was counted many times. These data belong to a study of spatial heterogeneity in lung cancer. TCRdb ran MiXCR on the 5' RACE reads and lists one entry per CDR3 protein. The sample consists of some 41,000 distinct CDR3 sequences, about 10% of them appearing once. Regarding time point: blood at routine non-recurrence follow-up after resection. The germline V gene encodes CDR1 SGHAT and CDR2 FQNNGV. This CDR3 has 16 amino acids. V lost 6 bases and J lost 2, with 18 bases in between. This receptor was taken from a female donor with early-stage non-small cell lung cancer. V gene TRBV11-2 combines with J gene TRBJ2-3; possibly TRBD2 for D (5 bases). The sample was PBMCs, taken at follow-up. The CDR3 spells CASSSIRRTSTDTQYF. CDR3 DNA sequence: TGTGCCAGCAGTTCCATACGTAGGACTTCCACAGATACGCAGTATTTT.